The 7 T cell receptor beta chains given below trace back to one sample, sequenced in a study of T cells after yellow fever vaccination. MiXCR was run by TCRdb on the 5' RACE reads, yielding one entry per CDR3 protein. The table has just over 300,000 distinct CDR3 sequences, 3.6% seen once. The specimen was PBMCs, collected on the day of the yellow fever booster vaccination. All receptors come from a man between 18 and 29 years old who received the YFV17D yellow fever vaccine.

This clonotype was counted many times. The V and J genes are TRBV12-3 or TRBV12-4 and TRBJ2-3; TRBD1 or TRBD2 may be the D gene (5 bases each). CDR3 size: 12 residues. The V and J ends lost 4 bases and 5 bases respectively, with 7 bases between them. Here the CDR3 DNA reads TGTGCCAGCAGTTGGGGGATAGATACGCAGTATTTT. Amino acids: CASSWGIDTQYF.

This clonotype occurred many times. The genes are TRBV5-1 and TRBJ2-5; D call uncertain. V shed 0 bases and J shed 1 base, with 13 bases lying between them. Germline CDR1 is SGHRS and CDR2 is YFSETQ. The CDR3 length is 16 residues. CDR3 loop: CASSLGASPSQETQYF. CDR3 in DNA: TGCGCCAGCAGCTTGGGGGCTTCCCCCTCCCAAGAGACCCAGTACTTC.

This clonotype was detected a few times. J is TRBJ2-7 and V is TRBV10-3; weak D call: TRBD1 (6 bases). Germline V gene sequence: CDR1 ENHRY, CDR2 SYGVKD. Trimming took 3 bases from V and 0 from J, leaving 12 bases between them. CDR3 length equals 15 residues. DNA for the CDR3: TGTGCCATCAGTGAACGAGGGACACTCTCCTACGAGCAGTACTTC. Its translation is CAISERGTLSYEQYF.

The gene calls are TRBV5-1 and TRBJ2-7; 7 bases are a match to TRBD1. With V trimmed by 5 bases and J by 1 base, 3 bases remained unmatched. This CDR3 spans 13 amino acids. Germline-derived CDR1 and CDR2 are SGHRS and YFSETQ. CDR3 region: CASRWDSSYEQYV. CDR3 in DNA: TGCGCCAGCAGATGGGACAGTTCCTACGAGCAGTACGTC.

This clonotype has ten or more counts. DNA of the CDR3: TGCGCCAGCAGCTTGATGGGGACAGGGGCAAAAGATACGCAGTATTTT. Translation gives CASSLMGTGAKDTQYF. The chain is built from TRBV5-1 and TRBJ2-3, with 10 bases identical to TRBD1. The CDR3 runs 16 residues. From germline, CDR1 is SGHRS and CDR2 YFSETQ. V was pared by 1 base and J by 5 bases, with 7 bases of the junction left unmatched.

This clonotype was detected only a few times. V and J are TRBV7-2 and TRBJ2-3; D remains unclear. Deletions cut 2 bases from V and 2 bases from J, with 14 bases between. The CDR3 is 16 residues long. Germline values: CDR1 SGHTA, CDR2 FQGNSA. Written as DNA, the CDR3 is TGTGCCAGCAGCTTATCTCCCAATCACGCCACAGATACGCAGTATTTT. Its protein is CASSLSPNHATDTQYF.

This clonotype was counted many times. The chain combines TRBV12-3 or TRBV12-4 with TRBJ2-7, with 8 bases fitting TRBD1. The V and J ends lost 5 bases and 6 bases, in that order; junction bases with no gene match: 9. The CDR3 runs 14 residues. CDR3 in DNA: TGTGCCAGCAGTCCCCAGGGACAGGCCCGCGAGCAGTACTTC. This gives the protein CASSPQGQAREQYF.